The 18 T cell receptor beta chains given below trace back to one sample, sequenced in a study of beta chain features in type 1 diabetes. Overall study findings and caveats: Shortening that was moderate but significant affected the TCRB CDR3s of Type 1 diabetes patients in all four CD4+ subsets.

Expressed TCRB transcripts were sequenced, since all the RNA that had been isolated was reverse transcribed. Data came from immunoSEQ multiplex PCR; TCRdb stores just in-frame clones and leaves some out. Of 600,000 or so clones listed, roughly 12% were seen once; the top ten hold over 0.1%. For these TCRs, the target antigens are not known. Sequencing input: naive CD4+ T cells from blood. The source of these receptors is a young man with type 1 diabetes.

The rearrangement joins TRBV5-6 to TRBJ2-5; 8 bases are shared with TRBD1. The germline gives CDR1 SGHDT, CDR2 YYEEEE. V dropped 6 bases and J dropped 1; count of bases not matched to a gene: 5. CDR3 length equals 14 residues. The CDR3 DNA reads TGTGCCAGCACCCGACAGGGGAGCCAAGAGACCCAGTACTTC. As protein: CASTRQGSQETQYF.

The sample holds a few counts of this clone. V and J are TRBV6-1 and TRBJ1-2; 9 bases agree with TRBD1. CDR3 length equals 14 residues. Germline V gene sequence: CDR1 MNHNS, CDR2 SASEGT. V shed 4 bases and J 4 bases; nucleotides not matched to a gene: 4. The CDR3 sequence: CASSGYRGPYGYTF. The CDR3 region has the DNA TGTGCCAGCAGTGGATACAGGGGGCCCTATGGCTACACCTTC.

The chain carries TRBV27 and TRBJ2-3; possible D gene TRBD2, 7 bases. Germline CDR1 MNHEY, CDR2 SMNVEV (reference sequence). The V gene lost 2 bases and the J gene lost 6 bases, with 18 bases spanning the gap. The CDR3 loop spans 16 amino acids. CDR3 in amino acids: CASSLRGGAITDTQYF. The CDR3 region has the DNA TGTGCCAGCAGTTTACGAGGGGGGGCAATTACGGATACGCAGTATTTT.

The chain combines TRBV7-9 with TRBJ2-7; D might be TRBD1 (6 bases). The germline V gene has CDR1 SEHNR and CDR2 FQNEAQ (reference sequence). The CDR3 extends over 13 amino acids. V lost 5 bases and J lost 3, with 11 bases in between. The CDR3: CASSMDSFYEQYF. CDR3 coding DNA: TGTGCCAGCAGCATGGACAGTTTCTACGAGCAGTACTTC.

The rearrangement joins TRBV27 to TRBJ2-1; perhaps TRBD1 as D (6 bases). V dropped 2 bases and J dropped 7 bases, with 12 bases sitting between them. This CDR3 region has 14 residues. Per germline, CDR1 MNHEY and CDR2 SMNVEV (reference sequence). The CDR3 DNA reads as TGTGCCAGCAGTTTACTCCTACAGGGAAATGAGCAGTTCTTC. Protein sequence: CASSLLLQGNEQFF.

This clone was recorded a few times. The V call is TRBV9, the J call TRBJ2-7; the D is unclear. The germline V gene has CDR1 SGDLS and CDR2 YYNGEE. The CDR3 is 14 amino acids. V was shortened by 4 bases and J by 2 bases, with 13 bases between the two germline ends. CDR3 sequence (DNA): TGTGCCAGCAGCCTGGACGGAAGAGCCTACGAGCAGTACTTC. Its translation: CASSLDGRAYEQYF.

The V call is TRBV10-3, the J call TRBJ1-6; no clear D gene. CDR3 length: 14 residues. Germline V lookup: CDR1 ENHRY, CDR2 SYGVKD. V was cut by 6 bases and J by 6 bases, with 12 bases left in between. CDR3 in DNA: TGTGCCATCAGCGTCTCTACTGGTAATTCACCCCTCCACTTT. Translation: CAISVSTGNSPLHF.

The chain recombines TRBV4-1 with TRBJ1-1, with D possibly being TRBD1 (5 bases). Trimming pared 5 bases from V and 0 bases from J, leaving 10 bases between. The CDR3 consists of 14 residues. Looked up from germline, CDR1 is MGHRA and CDR2 is YSYEKL. The chain's CDR3 is CASSSGTLNTEAFF. CDR3 sequence (DNA): TGCGCCAGCAGCTCCGGGACTCTGAACACTGAAGCTTTCTTT.

This clone has more than one count but fewer than ten. V gene TRBV7-2 combines with J gene TRBJ1-3; 9 nucleotides align to TRBD1. This CDR3 spans 19 amino acids. Germline CDR1 and CDR2: SGHTA and FQGNSA. J lost 1 base, V lost 3 bases, and 13 bases had no gene match. The CDR3 DNA reads as TGTGCCAGCAGCTTTAGGAGACTCACAGGGGGCATATCTGGAAACACCATATATTTT. It encodes CASSFRRLTGGISGNTIYF.

This clone was observed a handful of times. V and J are TRBV5-4 and TRBJ2-2; 15 bases line up with TRBD2. There are 17 residues in the CDR3. The germline gives CDR1 SGHNT, CDR2 YYREEE (reference sequence). V dropped 4 bases and J dropped 7; count of bases not matched to a gene: 8. This chain's CDR3 is CASSPGLAGGQIGELFF. The CDR3 nucleotides read TGTGCCAGCAGCCCCGGACTAGCGGGGGGGCAGATCGGGGAGCTGTTTTTT. Drawing the rest from reference TRBV5-4 and TRBJ2-2, the complete variable domain is ETGVTQSPTHLIKTRGQQVTLRCSSQSGHNTVSWYQQALGQGPQFIFQYYREEENGRGNFPPRFSGLQFPNYSSELNVNALELDDSALYLCASSPGLAGGQIGELFFGEGSRLTVL.

V usage is TRBV9 and J usage is TRBJ2-2; 8 positions match TRBD2. V was clipped by 0 bases and J by 0 bases; unmatched bases: 7. The CDR3 extends over 18 amino acids. Per the germline V gene, CDR1 is SGDLS and CDR2 is YYNGEE. The CDR3 protein is CASSVAKGGGSNTGELFF. The CDR3 nucleotides read TGTGCCAGCAGCGTAGCTAAAGGCGGGGGGTCGAACACCGGGGAGCTGTTTTTT.

The table lists this clone with a few counts. The genes are TRBV18 and TRBJ1-4; D is possibly TRBD1 (6 bases). CDR1 KGHSH and CDR2 LQKENI come from the germline V gene. With 3 bases removed from V and 0 bases from J, the gap between germline ends came to 17 bases. This CDR3 region has 18 residues. The CDR3 spells CASSPRVVGGATNEKLFF. The CDR3 bases are TGTGCCAGCTCACCGCGGGTCGTCGGGGGCGCAACTAATGAAAAACTGTTTTTT.

This chain links TRBV5-1 with TRBJ2-7; D may be TRBD1 (5 bases). The V end was cut by 4 bases, the J end by 2 bases, with 13 bases between. Per germline, CDR1 SGHRS and CDR2 YFSETQ. CDR3 length: 14 residues. CDR3 residues: CASSPVDRAYEQYF. The CDR3 DNA reads TGCGCCAGCAGCCCAGTAGACAGAGCCTACGAGCAGTACTTC.

This clone turned up a few times. This rearrangement joins TRBV5-1 to TRBJ2-7; 9 nucleotides match TRBD1. CDR3 length equals 13 residues. V was clipped by 4 bases and J by 3 bases; unmatched bases: 2. Germline CDR1 and CDR2: SGHRS and YFSETQ. For the CDR3, the DNA is TGCGCCAGCAGCGAGACAGGGGGCTACGAGCAGTACTTC. Residues: CASSETGGYEQYF. Using reference TRBV5-1 and TRBJ2-7 for the parts outside the CDR3, the full variable domain is KAGVTQTPRYLIKTRGQQVTLSCSPISGHRSVSWYQQTPGQGLQFLFEYFSETQRNKGNFPGRFSGRQFSNSRSEMNVSTLELGDSALYLCASSETGGYEQYFGPGTRLTVT.

This clone was observed a handful of times. The CDR3 region has the DNA TGTGCCAGCAGCGCCACGGACAGGGTTTATGAAAAACTGTTTTTT. Its translation is CASSATDRVYEKLFF. The chain is built from TRBV9 and TRBJ1-4, with 8 bases lining up with TRBD1. Germline CDR1 is SGDLS and CDR2 is YYNGEE. Germline trimming cut 3 bases from V and 6 bases from J; bases unmatched to any gene: 7. The CDR3 is 15 amino acids.

This clone has only a few counts. The chain employs TRBV7-3 and TRBJ2-7; no definite D call. This CDR3 comprises 12 residues. Germline V gene sequence: CDR1 SGHTA, CDR2 FQGTGA. V shed 1 base and J shed 4 bases, with 5 bases lying between them. The CDR3 DNA is TGTGCCAGCAGCTTAAGTGCATACGAGCAGTACTTC. Translated: CASSLSAYEQYF.

This clone was detected only a few times. The rearrangement links TRBV27 to TRBJ1-2; 9 nucleotides match TRBD1. The CDR3 is made up of 16 amino acids. With 3 bases clipped from V and 2 bases from J, the junction kept 7 bases outside the gene matches. Germline CDR1 is MNHEY and CDR2 is SMNVEV (reference sequence). The CDR3 loop is CASSFAKTGGNYGYTF. CDR3 coding DNA: TGTGCCAGCAGTTTCGCGAAGACAGGGGGGAACTATGGCTACACCTTC.

The chain's CDR3 is CASSTQMTGHSEQYF. For the CDR3, the DNA is TGTGCCAGCAGCACCCAAATGACAGGGCACAGCGAGCAGTACTTC. This rearrangement joins TRBV7-2 to TRBJ2-7; 7 bases fit TRBD1. After removal of 5 bases from V and 6 bases from J, the junction contained 13 bases not matched to a gene. Germline CDR1 reads SGHTA; CDR2 reads FQGNSA. This CDR3 region has 15 residues. The whole variable domain, filled in from reference TRBV7-2 and TRBJ2-7, reads GAGVSQSPSNKVTEKGKDVELRCDPISGHTALYWYRQSLGQGLEFLIYFQGNSAPDKSGLPSDRFSAERTGGSVSTLTIQRTQQEDSAVYLCASSTQMTGHSEQYFGPGTRLTVT.